Each of the 14 T cell receptor beta chains below was sequenced from the same sample in a study of blood T cell repertoires in COVID-19. Method: immunoSEQ multiplex PCR; TCRdb's copy keeps in-frame clones and lacks some. Among roughly 250,000 clones listed, just under 90% were seen once. The sample comprised PBMCs or T cells enriched from blood (not recorded which). These receptors were taken from a man aged 50 or older who had been exposed to COVID-19.

The gene calls are TRBV6-5 and TRBJ2-4; 15 nucleotides line up with TRBD2. CDR3 length: 15 amino acids. Germline loops: CDR1 MNHEY, CDR2 SVGAGI. Trimming cost V 9 bases and J 9 bases; bases outside gene matches: 9. The CDR3 DNA reads TGTGCCAGTTCTACCGGACTAGCGGGAGGGGGCATTCAGTACTTC. Translating it yields CASSTGLAGGGIQYF.

The V gene is TRBV7-3, the J gene TRBJ2-1, with a possible D match to TRBD2 (6 bases). Germline CDR1 SGHTA, CDR2 FQGTGA. The CDR3 length is 15 residues. V gave up 1 base and J gave up 4 bases, with 11 bases separating them. The CDR3 DNA reads TGTGCCAGCAGCTTAAGCGGAGGGCATTACAATGAGCAGTTCTTC. Its translation: CASSLSGGHYNEQFF.

The genes are TRBV7-3 and TRBJ2-1, with 12 bases matching TRBD1. Trimming took 1 base from V and 6 from J; bases not matched to a gene: 22. Germline CDR1 is SGHTA and CDR2 is FQGTGA. The CDR3 runs 22 residues. CDR3 region: CASSLIPAGGTGGLPESNEQFF. Here the CDR3 DNA reads TGTGCCAGCAGCTTAATACCAGCCGGCGGGACAGGGGGCCTACCGGAATCCAATGAGCAGTTCTTC.

This chain connects TRBV30 to TRBJ2-7, with 7 bases aligning to TRBD1. Germline V gives CDR1 GTSNPN, CDR2 SVGIG (reference sequence). This CDR3 is 11 amino acids long. Unmatched junction bases numbered 3, after V lost 5 bases and J lost 5 bases. CDR3 in DNA: TGTGCCTGGGACAGGGACCACGAGCAGTACTTC. Protein sequence: CAWDRDHEQYF. Full variable domain (outside the CDR3, taken from reference TRBV30 and TRBJ2-7): SQTIHQWPATLVQPVGSPLSLECTVEGTSNPNLYWYRQAAGRGLQLLFYSVGIGQISSEVPQNLSASRPQDRQFILSSKKLLLSDSGFYLCAWDRDHEQYFGPGTRLTVT.

This chain's CDR3 is CASSPQGQHGYTF. CDR3 DNA: TGTGCCAGCAGCCCACAGGGACAACATGGCTACACCTTC. V and J are TRBV7-3 and TRBJ1-2; perhaps TRBD1 as D (6 bases). Germline V gives CDR1 SGHTA, CDR2 FQGTGA. V lost 5 bases and J 6 bases, leaving 13 bases between the germline ends. CDR3 length: 13 amino acids.

The chain carries TRBV6-1 and TRBJ1-2; D is unclear. Germline-derived CDR1 and CDR2 are MNHNS and SASEGT. The ends were cut back, 3 bases at V and 0 bases at J, with 11 bases in the middle. The CDR3 runs 15 residues. DNA for the CDR3: TGTGCCAGCAGTGATATCGGGAGGGCTAACTATGGCTACACCTTC. This sequence encodes CASSDIGRANYGYTF.

This rearrangement joins TRBV18 to TRBJ1-1; tentative D call: TRBD1 (5 bases). The CDR3 is 14 amino acids. Germline CDR1 reads KGHSH; CDR2 reads LQKENI. Trimming stripped 6 bases from V and 6 bases from J, with 17 bases between. The CDR3 region has the DNA TGTGCCAGCTCGCTCTTTGGGCAGGGCGCTGAAGCTTTCTTT. It encodes CASSLFGQGAEAFF. Using reference TRBV18 and TRBJ1-1 for the parts outside the CDR3, the full variable domain is NAGVMQNPRHLVRRRGQEARLRCSPMKGHSHVYWYRQLPEEGLKFMVYLQKENIIDESGMPKERFSAEFPKEGPSILRIQQVVRGDSAAYFCASSLFGQGAEAFFGQGTRLTVV.

The rearrangement uses TRBV24-1 and TRBJ2-1; TRBD2 agrees at 10 bases. This CDR3 is built from 15 residues. CDR1 KGHDR and CDR2 SFDVKD come from the germline V gene. V dropped 4 bases and J dropped 15; count of bases not matched to a gene: 14. The CDR3 region is CATSDSSGSILHPFF. The CDR3 DNA reads TGTGCCACCAGTGACTCTAGCGGGAGCATACTTCATCCGTTCTTC.

The chain joins TRBV9 to TRBJ1-5; 7 nucleotides agree with TRBD1. The CDR3 spans 15 residues. Germline V gene lookup returns CDR1 SGDLS and CDR2 YYNGEE. V shed 0 bases and J 5 bases; nucleotides not matched to a gene: 5. As DNA, the CDR3 is TGTGCCAGCAGCGTAGATGGGACAGATTATCAGCCCCAGCATTTT. Protein sequence: CASSVDGTDYQPQHF. Full variable domain (outside the CDR3, taken from reference TRBV9 and TRBJ1-5): DSGVTQTPKHLITATGQRVTLRCSPRSGDLSVYWYQQSLDQGLQFLIQYYNGEERAKGNILERFSAQQFPDLHSELNLSSLELGDSALYFCASSVDGTDYQPQHFGDGTRLSIL.

The chain carries TRBV7-2 and TRBJ1-2; 7 bases agree with TRBD1. The CDR3 runs 18 residues. Germline values: CDR1 SGHTA, CDR2 FQGNSA. V lost 1 base, J lost 5 bases, and 16 bases stayed unmatched. DNA for the CDR3: TGTGCCAGCAGCTTAGGTCGCGCACCGACAGGGACGGGGTATGGCTACACCTTC. Translated: CASSLGRAPTGTGYGYTF.

The chain recombines TRBV2 with TRBJ1-2; perhaps TRBD1 as D (5 bases). In germline, CDR1 is SNHLY, CDR2 FYNNEI. The CDR3 length is 13 residues. Trimming pared 3 bases from V and 2 bases from J, leaving 7 bases between. As DNA, the CDR3 is TGTGCCAGCAGTGACCAGGGCAACTATGGCTACACCTTC. It specifies CASSDQGNYGYTF.

V and J are TRBV3-1 (or the pseudogene TRBV3-2) and TRBJ1-6; a weak D match, TRBD1 (5 bases). The V and J ends lost 8 bases and 3 bases respectively, with 11 bases between them. In germline, CDR1 is LGHDT, CDR2 YNNKEL (reference sequence). The CDR3 is 14 residues long. CDR3 DNA sequence: TGTGCCAGCGGGTCAGGGTACTATAATTCACCCCTCCACTTT. Encoded protein: CASGSGYYNSPLHF.

The chain has TRBV28 and TRBJ1-2; possible D gene TRBD1, 5 bases. Trimming pared 6 bases from V and 7 bases from J, leaving 27 bases between. CDR1 MDHEN and CDR2 SYDVKM come from the germline V gene. This CDR3 contains 17 residues. The DNA of the CDR3 is TGTGCCAGCAGCCTCACCAGGACACGGGCAGAATGGGGTGGCTACACCTTC. Translating it yields CASSLTRTRAEWGGYTF.

The chain joins TRBV11-2 to TRBJ1-2, with 9 bases aligning to TRBD1. V lost 6 bases, J lost 8 bases, and 10 bases stayed unmatched. The CDR3 totals 14 residues. Per the germline V gene, CDR1 is SGHAT and CDR2 is FQNNGV. CDR3 loop: CASSSLQGARGYTF. Here the CDR3 DNA reads TGTGCCAGCAGTTCCTTACAGGGGGCGCGCGGCTACACCTTC.